A single sample gave rise to the 7 T cell receptor beta chains below, sequenced in a study of shared clonotypes between healthy human individuals. Clones were sequenced by immunoSEQ multiplex PCR, and TCRdb holds only the in-frame ones, with some missing. The sample holds 500,000 to 700,000 clones; around 95% are singletons and the top ten take 0.095% to 0.14%. Selected positively for CCR7 and CD45RO-negative, naive CD8 cells excluded terminally differentiated effector memory CD45RA+ cells. The sequencing sample was made of naive CD8+ T cells sorted from blood. The receptors originated from a woman in her 30s in good health.

This clone was counted once. CDR3 in DNA: TGTGCCAGCAGTTCGGGGGTAAAGACTGAAGCTTTCTTT. Protein: CASSSGVKTEAFF. V is TRBV11-3 and J is TRBJ1-1, with D maybe TRBD1 (5 bases). Trimming left V 6 bases short and J 5 bases short, with 13 bases between. The CDR3 has 13 amino acids. Germline-derived CDR1 and CDR2 are SGHNT and YENEEA.

This clone came up once. V is TRBV9 and J is TRBJ2-3; TRBD2 agrees at 7 bases. Germline V CDR1 and CDR2: SGDLS, YYNGEE. CDR3 length: 17 residues. J gave up 5 bases and V 0 bases, and 12 bases lay outside the gene matches. As DNA, the CDR3 is TGTGCCAGCAGCGTAGGAGCGGCCGGGGAGGGCCAAGATACGCAGTATTTT. Translation gives CASSVGAAGEGQDTQYF.

The V call is TRBV15, the J call TRBJ2-1; D call uncertain. This CDR3 contains 12 residues. Germline CDR1 and CDR2: LNHNV and YYDKDF (reference sequence). Trimming cost V 0 bases and J 4 bases, with 1 base left between them. The CDR3 coding sequence is TGTGCCACCAGCAGAGAATACAATGAGCAGTTCTTC. Its protein product is CATSREYNEQFF. The whole variable domain, filled in from reference TRBV15 and TRBJ2-1, reads DAMVIQNPRYQVTQFGKPVTLSCSQTLNHNVMYWYQQKSSQAPKLLFHYYDKDFNNEADTPDNFQSRRPNTSFCFLDIRSPGLGDTAMYLCATSREYNEQFFGPGTRLTVL.

The V call is TRBV21-1, the J call TRBJ1-2; the table's D call, TRBD1, was not checked against the DNA. TRBV21-1 is described as a pseudogene. This CDR3 has 15 residues. CDR3 sequence reads: CASSFSSQSDYGYTF. In nucleotides, the CDR3 is TGTGCCAGCAGCTTCTCGTCTCAGTCCGACTATGGCTACACCTTC.

The chain combines TRBV2 with TRBJ1-1, with a possible D match to TRBD1 (5 bases). Germline loops: CDR1 SNHLY, CDR2 FYNNEI. The CDR3 contains 14 residues. Trimming stripped 10 bases from V and 4 bases from J, with 19 bases between. The CDR3 DNA reads TGTGCCACCACGGTAGGGGTGGCCGGCACTGAAGCTTTCTTT. Translated: CATTVGVAGTEAFF.

The gene calls are TRBV25-1 and TRBJ2-5; D not certain. The J call may be mistaken, given a closer DNA end match to TRBJ2-7. The CDR3 contains 14 residues. CDR1 is MGHDK, CDR2 SYGVNS, per germline. This CDR3 reads CASSEQNRLYEQYF. The CDR3 DNA reads as TGTGCCAGCAGTGAACAAAATAGACTCTACGAGCAGTACTTC.

The V call is TRBV29-1, the J call TRBJ2-1, with 9 bases lining up with TRBD2. The CDR3 runs to 14 residues. Germline assignment: CDR1 SQVTM and CDR2 ANQGSEA. Trimming at V came to 7 bases and at J to 2 bases, leaving 6 bases not matched to a gene. DNA of the CDR3: TGCAGCGGAGCGGGAGGAAGCACCTACAATGAGCAGTTCTTC. It is translated as CSGAGGSTYNEQFF.